Each of the 14 T cell receptor beta chains below was sequenced from the same sample in a study of shared clonotypes between healthy human individuals. Measured with immunoSEQ multiplex PCR; TCRdb has only the in-frame clones, and not every one. The data contain hundreds of thousands of clones, roughly 95% of them singletons. The sample comprised naive CD4+ T cells sorted from blood. The subset: CD45RA+ positively selected. All receptors come from a woman aged 30 to 39 in good health.

The V and J genes are TRBV11-2 and TRBJ2-7, with TRBD1 matching over 7 bases. CDR1 is SGHAT, CDR2 FQNNGV, per germline. The ends lost 2 bases at V and 9 bases at J; junction bases unmatched: 13. There are 15 residues in the CDR3. The DNA for the CDR3 is TGTGCCAGCAGCTTACCCACGGGACAGCCCTCTGGGCAGTACTTC. The encoded protein is CASSLPTGQPSGQYF.

This chain links TRBV29-1 with TRBJ2-6; D is unresolved. The V and J ends lost 5 bases and 4 bases respectively, with 6 bases between them. The CDR3 spans 12 residues. CDR1 is SQVTM, CDR2 ANQGSEA, per germline. CDR3 residues: CSVMAGANVLTF. The CDR3 DNA follows: TGCAGCGTTATGGCAGGGGCCAACGTCCTGACTTTC.

Here the CDR3 DNA reads TGTGCCAGCAGCCAAGATCCGGTAGGCCTTGCAGATACGCAGTATTTT. Protein product: CASSQDPVGLADTQYF. J is TRBJ2-3 and V is TRBV4-2, with no clear D. Between the trimmed V and J ends, which lost 0 bases and 4 bases, there was a span of 14 bases. Per the germline V gene, CDR1 is LGHNA and CDR2 is YNFKEQ. This CDR3 has 16 residues.

The chain is built from TRBV29-1 and TRBJ2-1; 13 bases map to TRBD2. V was clipped by 4 bases and J by 6 bases; unmatched bases: 12. Germline V gives CDR1 SQVTM, CDR2 ANQGSEA. The CDR3 runs to 17 residues. In DNA form, the CDR3 reads TGCAGCGTTGGGTTACTAGCGGGAGGGATGCGTTTCAATGAGCAGTTCTTC. Its translation: CSVGLLAGGMRFNEQFF.

The genes are TRBV4-2 and TRBJ1-6; a weak D match, TRBD1 (6 bases). The ends were cut back, 0 bases at V and 10 bases at J, with 25 bases in the middle. CDR1 is LGHNA and CDR2 is YNFKEQ in the germline V gene. CDR3 size: 19 residues. The CDR3 region is CASSQEPTDRGRVGSPLHF. CDR3 coding DNA: TGTGCCAGCAGCCAAGAGCCGACCGATCGGGGGCGGGTCGGGTCACCCCTCCACTTT.

The chain employs TRBV5-1 and TRBJ2-3; 10 positions agree with TRBD1. CDR3 size: 15 residues. The V gene end was trimmed by 6 bases and the J gene end by 1 base; junction bases not matched to a gene: 5. Per the germline V gene, CDR1 is SGHRS and CDR2 is YFSETQ. The CDR3 DNA reads as TGCGCCAGCAACCCCGGGACAGGGGGCACAGATACGCAGTATTTT. Encoded protein: CASNPGTGGTDTQYF.

This chain uses TRBV2 with TRBJ2-3; 9 bases match TRBD1. V dropped 9 bases and J dropped 1; count of bases not matched to a gene: 5. From germline, CDR1 is SNHLY and CDR2 FYNNEI. This CDR3 has 14 residues. The CDR3 coding sequence is TGTGCCAGTGGTAGGGACAGGGGCACAGATACGCAGTATTTT. It codes for CASGRDRGTDTQYF.

CDR3 sequence reads: CASSYRGSSYEQYF. The CDR3 DNA reads TGTGCCAGCAGTTACCGCGGGTCAAGCTACGAGCAGTACTTC. The chain joins TRBV6-5 to TRBJ2-7, with D maybe TRBD2 (5 bases). From germline, CDR1 is MNHEY and CDR2 SVGAGI. The CDR3 runs to 14 residues. The ends were cut back, 2 bases at V and 3 bases at J, with 11 bases in the middle.

This sequence joins TRBV18 and TRBJ2-2; D remains unclear. Between the trimmed V and J ends, which lost 2 bases and 6 bases, there was a span of 4 bases. Germline V gene lookup returns CDR1 KGHSH and CDR2 LQKENI. The CDR3 covers 12 residues. Written as DNA, the CDR3 is TGTGCCAGCTCACCAGGTTCCGGGGAGCTGTTTTTT. This translates into CASSPGSGELFF.

The CDR3 region is CATSRDLGQGLYEQYF. The CDR3 DNA sequence: TGTGCCACCAGCAGAGATCTCGGACAGGGCCTATACGAGCAGTACTTC. The V call is TRBV15, the J call TRBJ2-5; the match to TRBD1 covers 8 bases. The J call may be in error: the DNA end matches TRBJ2-7 better. CDR1 is LNHNV, CDR2 YYDKDF, per germline (reference sequence). This CDR3 has 16 amino acids.

The J gene is TRBJ2-1, the V gene TRBV5-1; possibly TRBD1 for D (5 bases). Germline V gives CDR1 SGHRS, CDR2 YFSETQ. CDR3 length: 15 residues. The germline V and J ends were trimmed by 4 bases and 0 bases, with 11 bases remaining between them. CDR3 DNA: TGCGCCAGCAGCAAAGACAGCAGCTCCTACAATGAGCAGTTCTTC. Amino acids: CASSKDSSSYNEQFF.

The chain uses TRBV7-2 and TRBJ2-1; D possibly corresponds to TRBD2 (6 bases). V lost 2 bases and J lost 6, with 11 bases in between. CDR3 length: 14 amino acids. Germline V CDR1 and CDR2: SGHTA, FQGNSA. The CDR3 DNA reads as TGTGCCAGCAGCTTATGGGCGGGGCCCAATGAGCAGTTCTTC. As protein: CASSLWAGPNEQFF.

This chain links TRBV5-5 with TRBJ2-7; D uncertain. The germline V gene has CDR1 SGHKS and CDR2 YYEKEE (reference sequence). The CDR3 has 14 residues. Trimming removed 3 bases at V and 1 base at J, with 11 bases between. CDR3 residues: CASSSRHDSYEQYF. CDR3 in DNA: TGTGCCAGCAGCTCTCGACACGATTCCTACGAGCAGTACTTC.

The chain is built from TRBV18 and TRBJ2-1; 7 bases map to TRBD1. CDR1 is KGHSH, CDR2 LQKENI, per germline. This CDR3 spans 14 amino acids. The J segment lost 9 bases and the V segment lost 3 bases, leaving 8 bases of the junction unmatched. The CDR3 DNA is TGTGCCAGCTCACCGCTAGCCCCAGGGGGTGAGCAGTTCTTC. This encodes CASSPLAPGGEQFF.